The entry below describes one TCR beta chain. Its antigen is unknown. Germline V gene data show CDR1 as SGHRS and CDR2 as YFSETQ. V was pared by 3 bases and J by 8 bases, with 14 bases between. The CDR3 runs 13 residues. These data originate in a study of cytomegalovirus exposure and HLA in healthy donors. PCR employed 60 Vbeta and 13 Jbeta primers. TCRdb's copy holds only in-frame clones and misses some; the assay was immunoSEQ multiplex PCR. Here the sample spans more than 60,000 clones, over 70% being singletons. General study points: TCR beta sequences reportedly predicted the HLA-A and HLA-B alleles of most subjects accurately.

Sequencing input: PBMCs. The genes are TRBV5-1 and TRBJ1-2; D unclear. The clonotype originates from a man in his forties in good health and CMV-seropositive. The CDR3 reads CASSYSDSWGYTF. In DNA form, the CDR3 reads TGCGCCAGCAGCTATTCAGATAGCTGGGGCTACACCTTC.